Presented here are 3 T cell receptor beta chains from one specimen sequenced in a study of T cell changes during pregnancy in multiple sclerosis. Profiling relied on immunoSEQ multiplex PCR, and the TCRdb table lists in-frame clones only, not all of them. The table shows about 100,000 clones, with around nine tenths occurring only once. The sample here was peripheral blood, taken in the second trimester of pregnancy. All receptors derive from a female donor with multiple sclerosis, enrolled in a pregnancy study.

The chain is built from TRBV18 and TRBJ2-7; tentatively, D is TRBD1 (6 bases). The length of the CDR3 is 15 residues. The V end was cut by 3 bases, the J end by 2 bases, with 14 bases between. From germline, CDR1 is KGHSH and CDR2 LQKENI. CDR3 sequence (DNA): TGTGCCAGCTCACCTCGAAGACAGGCCCCCTACGAGCAGTACTTC. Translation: CASSPRRQAPYEQYF.

DNA of the CDR3: TGCAGCGTAGGCCGAGGGGGGAACACTGAAGCTTTCTTT. Residues: CSVGRGGNTEAFF. V gene TRBV29-1 combines with J gene TRBJ1-1; possible D gene TRBD1, 6 bases. The CDR3 contains 13 residues. CDR1 and CDR2 from the germline V gene are SQVTM and ANQGSEA. V was pared by 6 bases and J by 1 base, with 12 bases between.

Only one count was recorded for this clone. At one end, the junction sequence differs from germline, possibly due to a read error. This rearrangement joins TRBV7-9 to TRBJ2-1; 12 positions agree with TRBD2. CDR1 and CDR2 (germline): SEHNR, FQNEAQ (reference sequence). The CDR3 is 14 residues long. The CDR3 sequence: CASSLAGGYNEQFF. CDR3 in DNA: TGTGCCAGCAGCCTAGCGGGAGGGTACAATGAGCAGTTCTTC.